This TCR beta chain was profiled in a study of Graves' ophthalmopathy and Graves' hyperthyroidism. J was trimmed by 7 bases and V by 6 bases; bases with no gene match: 22. The germline V gene encodes CDR1 DFQATT and CDR2 SNEGSKA (reference sequence). CDR3 length: 18 amino acids. The study amplified TCR beta CDR3 regions using RNA transcripts. An opening RT-PCR round employed HTBI primers and preceded a second-round multiplex PCR. TCRdb used MiXCR to reprocess the multiplex PCR reads, holding one entry per CDR3 protein. This table holds about 740,000 distinct CDR3 sequences, 40% found once. In regard to this clonotype: Antigen: not known.

Overall study findings and caveats: Most expanded thyroid clonotypes above 0.001 frequency also appeared in blood.

The gene calls are TRBV20-1 and TRBJ1-5, with 9 bases that match TRBD1. This clonotype was obtained from an adult man with Graves' ophthalmopathy. Sequencing was done on a sample of peripheral blood. DNA of the CDR3: TGCAGTGCCCACAATTTAGAGCAGTTTGGGACAGGGAAACAGCCCCAGCATTTT. Its protein is CSAHNLEQFGTGKQPQHF.